This T cell receptor beta chain came from a study of cytomegalovirus exposure and HLA in healthy donors. The CDR3 contains 15 residues. Per germline, CDR1 LNHDA and CDR2 SQIVND (reference sequence). V lost 5 bases and J 4 bases, leaving 17 bases between the germline ends. PCR amplification relied on 60 Vbeta primers (plus 13 Jbeta primers). Assay used: immunoSEQ multiplex PCR; TCRdb lists only in-frame clones, some missing. The sample includes about 180,000 clones, approximately 84% seen only once; the top ten take 0.38%. The gene calls are TRBV19 and TRBJ1-1, with D perhaps TRBD1 (5 bases). The sample was PBMCs. The TCR originated in a boy younger than 10 in good health and CMV-seronegative. CDR3 sequence: CASSPGHAFFTEAFF. In DNA, the CDR3 is TGTGCCAGTAGTCCTGGACACGCCTTTTTCACTGAAGCTTTCTTT.